The entry below describes one T cell receptor beta chain. Data came from immunoSEQ multiplex PCR; TCRdb stores just in-frame clones and leaves some out. This table holds 90,000 to 150,000 clones, 85% to 90% found once. This sample is part of a study of OX40 agonist ivuxolimab in advanced cancers. Study summary: Ivuxolimab, an antibody that agonizes OX40 (CD134), was administered to the patients. Intravenous ivuxolimab at 0.01 to 10 mg/kg was given to patients every 2 weeks.

The germline CDR1 and CDR2 sequences are SQVTM and ANQGSEA. V lost 1 base and J lost 1, with 5 bases in between. The CDR3 runs 14 residues. The clonotype originates from an adult with an advanced solid tumor such as melanoma, head and neck, liver or kidney cancer. The rearrangement links TRBV29-1 to TRBJ2-6; no reliable D call. This sample comprised CD4+ or CD8+ T cells sorted from blood, obtained in a trial of the OX40 agonist ivuxolimab. CDR3 DNA sequence: TGCAGCGTTGAAGGTGGGTCTGGGGCCAACGTCCTGACTTTC. This gives the protein CSVEGGSGANVLTF.